The subject of this entry is one T cell receptor beta chain. The antigen remains undetermined. The germline gives CDR1 MDHEN, CDR2 SYDVKM. The V end lost 2 bases, the J end lost 7 bases, and 9 bases lay between the germline ends. This CDR3 region has 14 residues. Sample-barcoded 5' priming and a J-beta primer mix drove a second PCR of about 7 to 12 cycles. TCRdb reanalysed the 5' RACE reads using MiXCR and keeps one entry per CDR3 protein. The profile shows about 1 million distinct CDR3 sequences, under 55% of them singletons. The sample belongs to a study of blood T cells in healthy people across ages. Regarding the study as a whole: Percentage of naive T cells showed a strong correlation with TCR beta diversity.

Input material: blood. This sequence joins TRBV28 and TRBJ1-6; the D is unclear. The clonotype originates from a woman in her fifties or sixties in good health. For the CDR3, the DNA is TGTGCCAGCAGTTTAGGGCAGAGCAATTCACCCCTCCACTTT. This codes for CASSLGQSNSPLHF.